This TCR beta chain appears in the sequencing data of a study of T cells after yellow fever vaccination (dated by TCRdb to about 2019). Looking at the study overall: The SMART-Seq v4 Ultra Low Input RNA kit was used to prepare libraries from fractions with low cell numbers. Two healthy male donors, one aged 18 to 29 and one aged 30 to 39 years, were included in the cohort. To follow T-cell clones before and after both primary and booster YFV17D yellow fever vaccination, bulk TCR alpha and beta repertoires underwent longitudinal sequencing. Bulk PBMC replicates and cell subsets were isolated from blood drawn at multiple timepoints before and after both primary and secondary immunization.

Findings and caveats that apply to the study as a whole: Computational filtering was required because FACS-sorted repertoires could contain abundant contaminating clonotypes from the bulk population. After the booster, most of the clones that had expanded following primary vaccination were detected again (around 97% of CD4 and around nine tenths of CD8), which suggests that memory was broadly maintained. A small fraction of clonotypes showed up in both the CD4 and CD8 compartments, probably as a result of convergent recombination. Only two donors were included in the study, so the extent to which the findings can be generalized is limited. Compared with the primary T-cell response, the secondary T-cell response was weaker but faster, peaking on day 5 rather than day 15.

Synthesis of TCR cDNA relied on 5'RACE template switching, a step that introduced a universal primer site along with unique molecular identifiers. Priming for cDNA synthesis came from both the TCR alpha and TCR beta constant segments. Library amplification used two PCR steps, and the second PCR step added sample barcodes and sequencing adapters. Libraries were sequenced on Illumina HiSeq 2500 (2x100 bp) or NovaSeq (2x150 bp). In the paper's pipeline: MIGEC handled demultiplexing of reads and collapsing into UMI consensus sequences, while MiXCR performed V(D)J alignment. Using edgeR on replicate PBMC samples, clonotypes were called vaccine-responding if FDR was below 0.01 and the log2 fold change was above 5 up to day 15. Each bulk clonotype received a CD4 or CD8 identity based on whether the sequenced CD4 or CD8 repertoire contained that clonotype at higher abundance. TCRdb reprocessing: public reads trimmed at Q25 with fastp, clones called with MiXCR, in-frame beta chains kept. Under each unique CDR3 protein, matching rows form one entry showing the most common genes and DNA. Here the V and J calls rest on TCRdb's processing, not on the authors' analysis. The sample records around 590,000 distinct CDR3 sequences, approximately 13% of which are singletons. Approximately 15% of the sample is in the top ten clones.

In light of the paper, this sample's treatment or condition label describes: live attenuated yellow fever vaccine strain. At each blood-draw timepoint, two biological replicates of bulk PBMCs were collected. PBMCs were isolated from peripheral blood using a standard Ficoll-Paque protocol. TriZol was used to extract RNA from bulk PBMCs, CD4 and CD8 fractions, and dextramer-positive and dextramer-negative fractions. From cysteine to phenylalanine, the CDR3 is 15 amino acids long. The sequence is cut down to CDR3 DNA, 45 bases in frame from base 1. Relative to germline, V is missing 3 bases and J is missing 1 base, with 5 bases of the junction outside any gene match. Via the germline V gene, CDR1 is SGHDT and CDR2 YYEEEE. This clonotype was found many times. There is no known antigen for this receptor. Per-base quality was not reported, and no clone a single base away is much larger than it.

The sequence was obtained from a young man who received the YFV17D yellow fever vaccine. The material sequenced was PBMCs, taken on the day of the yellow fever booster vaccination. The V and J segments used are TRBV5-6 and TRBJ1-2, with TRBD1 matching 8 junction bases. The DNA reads TGTGCCAGCAGCTCTAGGACAGGGAGTAACTATGGCTACACCTTC. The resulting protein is CASSSRTGSNYGYTF.